The T cell receptor beta chain under discussion was sequenced for a study of tumor and adjacent non-tumor tissue in lung cancer. Study in general: The cohort had about a dozen adenocarcinoma, a couple of squamous cell and 1 small cell patients. General study findings and limits: Normal lung showed higher cumulative top 100 clone frequency than tumor. Shorter survival was associated with higher TCR diversity in tumors.

Points on this clonotype: What it binds is unknown.

The library came from three nested PCR rounds adapted from ARM-PCR protocols. TCRdb called the multiplex PCR reads again in MiXCR, with one record for every CDR3 protein. This table has some 80,000 distinct CDR3 sequences, 76% appearing once. This sample's RNA came from whole unsorted tissue. Distant lung tissue was collected more than 3 cm away from the tumor edge. The specimen was distant non-tumor lung tissue. The receptor was derived from a man between 65 and 85 years old with non-small cell lung cancer.

The CDR3 nucleotides read TGCAGCGTCAAGCCATACCTCCAGACAGGTCGAGAGACCCAGTACTTC. Translated: CSVKPYLQTGRETQYF. The chain links TRBV29-1 to TRBJ2-5; the D gene is possibly TRBD1 (6 bases). The CDR3 runs 16 residues. The V end was cut by 6 bases, the J end by 4 bases, with 24 bases between. Germline V gene lookup returns CDR1 SQVTM and CDR2 ANQGSEA.